This TCR beta chain was recovered during a study of spatial heterogeneity in lung cancer. Within the sample, this clonotype is medium-sized. From the 5' RACE reads, TCRdb called clonotypes with MiXCR, one entry per CDR3 protein. Seen here are tens of thousands of distinct CDR3 sequences, over 9.5% observed once, and the top ten hold around 4.3%. Germline-derived CDR1 and CDR2 are SGHRS and YFSETQ. This CDR3 has 15 residues. The ends were cut back, 3 bases at V and 3 bases at J, with 15 bases in the middle. The time point was: sample taken at primary tumor resection. Whole RNA from tumor, nontumor lung or frozen PBMC was sequenced unsorted.

This TCR was sampled from a male donor with early-stage non-small cell lung cancer. The gene calls are TRBV5-1 and TRBJ1-1; tentative D call: TRBD1 (5 bases). Sequenced here: PBMCs, sampled at surgery. In nucleotides, the CDR3 is TGCGCCAGCAGCTCGGGACGTTTAGGGTACACTGAAGCTTTCTTT. Translated, it gives CASSSGRLGYTEAFF.